This entry lists 7 T cell receptor beta chains sequenced from one sample in a study of T cell changes during pregnancy in multiple sclerosis. Using immunoSEQ multiplex PCR, the repertoire was profiled, and TCRdb retains in-frame clones only, with some absent. This table holds 20,000 to 25,000 clones, 86% found once. The material sequenced was CD8+ T cells from peripheral blood mononuclear cells, taken in the first trimester of pregnancy. The receptors originated from a female donor in good health, enrolled as a control in a pregnancy study.

The chain combines TRBV7-2 with TRBJ2-3; TRBD1 matches 9 bases. The CDR3 is 15 residues long. Germline V gene data show CDR1 as SGHTA and CDR2 as FQGNSA. J was trimmed by 5 bases and V by 4 bases; bases with no gene match: 7. This CDR3 is CASSYWTGEGDTQYF. CDR3 sequence (DNA): TGTGCCAGCAGCTACTGGACAGGGGAAGGAGATACGCAGTATTTT.

The chain uses TRBV7-2 and TRBJ2-2, with D perhaps TRBD1 (7 bases). The CDR3 consists of 15 residues. V was cut by 5 bases and J by 0 bases, with 10 bases left in between. From germline, CDR1 is SGHTA and CDR2 FQGNSA. CDR3 sequence (DNA): TGTGCCAGCAGCCGCAGGGGGGCGAACACCGGGGAGCTGTTTTTT. Amino acid sequence: CASSRRGANTGELFF.

J is TRBJ1-6 and V is TRBV14; TRBD1 agrees at 10 bases. The CDR3 is 15 residues long. Trimming at V came to 6 bases and at J to 7 bases, leaving 6 bases not matched to a gene. Per germline, CDR1 SGHDN and CDR2 FVKESK. The CDR3 is CASSPRDRGNSPLHF. CDR3 DNA sequence: TGTGCCAGCAGTCCCCGGGACAGGGGAAATTCACCCCTCCACTTT.

This chain joins TRBV7-9 and TRBJ1-2; 7 bases are shared with TRBD1. The V and J ends lost 4 bases and 3 bases, in that order; junction bases with no gene match: 5. CDR1 and CDR2 (germline): SEHNR, FQNEAQ (reference sequence). The CDR3 is 14 amino acids. The CDR3 sequence: CASSSGTEDYGYTF. In DNA, the CDR3 is TGTGCCAGCAGCTCCGGGACAGAAGACTATGGCTACACCTTC.

The J gene is TRBJ2-5, the V gene TRBV9; TRBD1 is a possible D gene (6 bases). This CDR3 is 15 amino acids long. Trimming stripped 3 bases from V and 3 bases from J, with 15 bases between. Germline V gene data show CDR1 as SGDLS and CDR2 as YYNGEE. CDR3 residues: CASSGQRQEKETQYF. Written as DNA, the CDR3 is TGTGCCAGCAGCGGCCAGCGACAGGAGAAAGAGACCCAGTACTTC.

This chain uses TRBV7-2 with TRBJ2-2; D is unresolved. CDR3 size: 13 residues. With 11 bases removed from V and 0 bases from J, the gap between germline ends came to 10 bases. Germline values: CDR1 SGHTA, CDR2 FQGNSA. CDR3 sequence: CALMGSNTGELFF. The DNA for the CDR3 is TGTGCCCTTATGGGCTCGAACACCGGGGAGCTGTTTTTT.

The V call is TRBV19, the J call TRBJ2-2; no definite D call. This CDR3 has 15 amino acids. CDR1 is LNHDA, CDR2 SQIVND, per germline (reference sequence). Trimming removed 10 bases from V and 4 bases from J, with 19 bases in between. The CDR3 DNA reads as TGTGCCACCCAACTCCCAGGCGTAGTCACCGGGGAGCTGTTTTTT. It specifies CATQLPGVVTGELFF.